This entry concerns a single TCR beta chain. Its target is not known. Sequencing used immunoSEQ multiplex PCR; TCRdb keeps in-frame clones, though not all of them. Seen here are more than 110,000 clones, 80% to 90% observed once, and the top ten hold around 8.6%. The entry originates in a study of T cell responses to AZD1222 COVID-19 vaccine. Study at large: Second doses that came at about 4 or about 12 weeks were put together.

Findings and limits, study-wide: The donor cohort was predominantly white British with a female majority, and clonal diversity may have been underestimated. Reportedly, nearly half of unique spike TCRs recognized epitopes outside B.1.351/B.1.1.7 mutations. It was only after the peak T cell response that any repertoires were sampled.

Sequencing was performed on peripheral blood, taken on day 0 of AZD1222 vaccination. The sequence was collected from an adult in good health.

The CDR3 DNA is TGTGCCAGCAGCCAAGATATTTCGGCTAGCGGGGAGACCCAGTACTTC. It translates to CASSQDISASGETQYF. J is TRBJ2-5 and V is TRBV4-2; 8 nucleotides line up with TRBD2. The germline gives CDR1 LGHNA, CDR2 YNFKEQ. With V trimmed by 0 bases and J by 5 bases, 8 bases remained unmatched. The length of the CDR3 is 16 residues.